This TCR beta chain was recorded in a study of T cells expressing NK-cell markers. General study points: Where several donors were concerned, these clonotypes also led the CD3+CD56-NKG2C+ fraction. The HCMV specificity of the expanded NKG2C+ T cell clones stayed unresolved.

Comment on this clonotype: Antigen specificity is unknown.

The CDR3 totals 17 residues. Germline lookup yields CDR1 DFQATT and CDR2 SNEGSKA (reference sequence). Following a re-call of the 5' RACE reads, TCRdb has one entry per CDR3 protein and lacks DNA. The ten top clones account for 4% to 4.5%, within a sample of 300,000 or so distinct CDR3 sequences. V gene TRBV20-1 combines with J gene TRBJ2-5; lacking DNA, the TRBD2 call made by TCRdb goes unchecked. Material for sequencing was blood T cells: a sorted CD56 or NKG2C T cell subset, CD4+ or CD8+ T cells, or bulk PBMC T cells (not recorded which). The sequence was collected from a woman aged 18-69 years in good health. CDR3: CSARGRSRPAVGETQYF.